This T cell receptor beta chain was observed in a study of cytomegalovirus exposure and HLA in healthy donors (dated by TCRdb to about 2017). Study-level background: An earlier analysis of some 600 of the donors reported approximately 260 Gb of sequence data and approximately 120 million unique TCR beta sequences obtained from approximately 180 million T cells. An early release that covered several hundred HLA-typed donors contained approximately 290 gigabases of sequencing data and about 84 million unique TCR sequences. Among the approximately 400 genotyped donors, around 81% belonged to the genetic ancestry cluster associated with self-reported Caucasian donors. The study aimed to test whether signatures of past pathogen exposure could be identified by cataloging public T cell receptors. The study used immunosequencing to profile the T cell repertoires of approximately 690 subjects and linked those repertoires to cytomegalovirus serostatus. In addition to the first cohort of several hundred subjects, a separate validation cohort of approximately 130 different subjects was used. The study combined high-throughput TCR immunosequencing, statistical association of individual TCRs with disease status, and machine learning to predict cytomegalovirus infection status. In a later analysis, previously published TCR beta repertoires from hundreds of donors were re-analyzed and high-resolution HLA genotyping was added so that TCR occurrence patterns could be studied. Rather than drawing on any new phenotypic data, the later analysis identified candidate immune exposures from TCR beta sequences and the way those sequences occurred across donors. In an earlier analysis of 587 of the donors, high-throughput TCR beta sequencing was used to judge whether each TCR beta V gene segment behaved as functional or pseudogenic. Donor age, sex, ethnicity and CMV serostatus were compiled together with the repertoire data. Genome-wide SNP genotypes for about 55% of the roughly 670 donors were used in a later genetic analysis, which treated that subset as a discovery cohort. Every discovery cohort repertoire had been produced on one sequencing platform. Both class I and class II loci were covered by HLA typing, at four-digit resolution. The number of donors typed differed by locus, with roughly 629-640 for A, B, C, DRB1 and DQB1, around 500 for DQA1, some 570 for DPA1, and roughly 450 for DPB1. Five DR-DQ haplotypes were handled as single units for association and clustering, since linkage in the cohort was strong. Among around 400 genotyped donors of the cohort, an average of around 250,000 unique TCR beta nucleotide sequences was sequenced per donor, of which about 19% were non-productive.

The cohort was made up of approximately 670 healthy bone marrow donors. At the time of sampling, all cohort members were nominally healthy, though unrecorded immune exposures were likely present. The donor was CMV seronegative and belonged to the group of several hundred seronegative cohort members. Every donor gave a peripheral blood sample, and the peripheral blood mononuclear cells from that sample were used for TCR beta sequencing. Genomic DNA extraction from the blood cell samples was performed with the Qiagen DNeasy Blood Extraction Kit. The study at large found these results: CMV serostatus was the only immune exposure information available for the cohort. The classifier was reported to diagnose cytomegalovirus status with high specificity and sensitivity in both the original and validation cohorts. In vitro tests confirmed that a few of the cytomegalovirus-associated TCR beta chains recognize cytomegalovirus antigens. In a later analysis, HLA-associated TCR beta chains showed more clonal expansion and lower generation probabilities than non-associated chains that were equally common. In a later analysis, the rate of TCR association differed among HLA loci, with DRB1 alleles having the most associated TCRs and HLA-C alleles having the fewest. A later genetic analysis associated a missense DCLRE1C variant with V-gene and J-gene trimming of TCR beta chains, and an independent cohort replicated the association. A later genetic analysis reported fewer N-insertions in productive TCRs among donors in an Asian-associated ancestry cluster than the roughly 620-donor mean. Broadly in line with IMGT annotations, most TCR beta V segments showed up in productive rearrangements about 87% or about 30% of the time in an earlier analysis of approximately 600 of the donors. Only TCR beta chains were sequenced in this cohort, and the absence of alpha or paired-chain data limited detectable features. In a later analysis, several top co-occurrence clusters were reported to appear linked to parvovirus B19, influenza, CMV and Epstein-Barr virus. Assigning TCR associations to individual alleles was difficult when HLA alleles, especially DR and DQ, strongly co-occurred. In a later analysis, most CMV-associated TCR beta chains were found to appear HLA-restricted, with HLA associations seemingly driven largely by CMV exposure. A further reported finding was that TCR beta sequences accurately predicted the HLA-A and HLA-B alleles for most subjects in the first cohort. The earlier analysis of some 540 of the donors excluded 15 to 20 rarely observed V segments, including chromosome 9 orphons, because counts were too low. Presence/absence analyses assumed roughly uniform sequencing depth across donors, an assumption that may not hold. According to the authors, the approach could potentially be generalized to other disease states and immunological phenotypes. Across donors, most TCR sequences were observed very rarely, whereas some public TCRs were present in many individuals. Linkage disequilibrium might explain the correlated functional status among segregating V segments, but an unknown experimental factor could not be ruled out. The sequencing pipeline was judged likely to have produced a cluster of highly shared sequence variants as a technical artifact. In a later analysis, more than 15,000 TCR beta sequences were associated with specific HLA alleles at a false discovery rate of 0.05. Because HLA typing was missing for some donors at each locus, association tests included only the typed subset. A total of 164 TCR beta chains were listed by the study as associated with cytomegalovirus.

The library was prepared using the immunoSEQ multiplex PCR assay. For the multiplex PCR, a mixture combining 60 forward primers for TCR Vbeta segments and 13 reverse primers for TCR Jbeta segments was used. The CDR3 region of rearranged TCR beta genes was amplified from genomic DNA with a multiplex PCR assay. The Illumina HiSeq System was used to sequence the amplified TCR beta libraries as 87-base-pair reads. As for how the authors treated the data: Across the roughly 700 repertoires, a later analysis counted approximately 75 million unique TCR beta chains, roughly 11 million of which were shared by at least two donors. To remove PCR and sequencing errors, raw reads were error-corrected and collapsed into unique sequences using a nearest-neighbor algorithm that merged closely related sequences. V, D and J gene segments were assigned by aligning CDR3 sequences to IMGT reference sequences. For a sequence to be retained, a match of at least six nucleotides was required to both a V gene segment and a J gene segment. A rearrangement was called productive if the CDR3 had no stop codons and remained in frame with V and J, and every other rearrangement was called non-productive. CDR3 was defined by IMGT convention, running from the second conserved V-encoded cysteine to the conserved J-encoded phenylalanine. The earlier analysis of 450 to 750 of the donors excluded any sequence lacking an unambiguous match to a single V gene segment. In an earlier analysis of 587 of the donors, V segments were called functional above 56.7% productive rearrangements and were called segregating when the between-donor standard deviation exceeded 5%. To diagnose cytomegalovirus status from the catalog of TCR beta chain sequences, a statistical classification framework was built. In a later analysis, TCR nucleotide sequences were compared against IMGT/GENE-DB human TR gene sequences so that V and J genes could be assigned. The TCRdist pipeline was used in a later analysis to assign CDR3 sequences and most-parsimonious VDJ recombination scenarios. A later analysis defined each TCR beta chain by its CDR3 amino acid sequence plus V-gene family, and excluded reads lacking a unique V-gene family. A later analysis removed 550 to 650 highly shared, low-generation-probability nucleotide sequences to deal with suspected cross-contamination and a sequencing artifact. In a later analysis, a clonal expansion index was calculated for each public chain from normalized within-repertoire ranks of inferred template counts. In a later analysis, generation probabilities were computed using a VDJ recombination model fitted to out-of-frame rearrangements, and the results were checked against IGoR. A later analysis scored TCR-TCR, TCR-HLA and TCR-CMV co-occurrence with hypergeometric tests, applying a repertoire-size bias correction to TCR pairs. In a later analysis, false discovery rates were estimated by permuting HLA or CMV assignments 20 times. In a later analysis, co-occurring TCRs were grouped using DBSCAN, with TCRdist sequence similarity added in when clustering inside HLA-allele-positive subsets. Co-occurrence clustering excluded repertoires with fewer than 30,000 or more than 120,000 public chains, plus five with anomalous nucleotide sharing. The table was pulled from immuneACCESS by TCRdb, which kept in-frame rearrangements only. Such tables lose some clones; where checked, under half of the loss comes from unresolved V genes, and the rest has no known cause. D and trimming come from the DNA, and the V and J calls and clone size come from that table. The table for this sample records 68,000 or so clones. The ten top clones hold about 16% of the sample.

For this clone: Its antigen specificity is not known.

This TCR was sampled from a boy younger than 18 in good health and CMV-seronegative. Sequencing input: PBMCs.

The nucleotide sequence reads as follows: TGTGCCAGTAGTATCAGGCCAGGGAACACTGAAGCTTTCTTT. It encodes CASSIRPGNTEAFF. The sequence links TRBV19 to TRBJ1-1; the D segment cannot be called with confidence. The trim is 3 bases for V and 1 base for J, with a gap of 9 bases between the germline ends. Counted from cysteine to phenylalanine, this CDR3 has 14 amino acids. The read is trimmed to its CDR3 DNA, 42 bases read in frame from base 1. CDR1 LNHDA and CDR2 SQIVND were looked up in the germline V gene (reference sequence). The CDR3, completed at both ends by the reference TRBV19 and TRBJ1-1 genes, gives the full variable domain DGGITQSPKYLFRKEGQNVTLSCEQNLNHDAMYWYRQDPGQGLRLIYYSQIVNDFQKGDIAEGYSVSREKKESFPLTVTSAQKNPTAFYLCASSIRPGNTEAFFGQGTRLTVV.